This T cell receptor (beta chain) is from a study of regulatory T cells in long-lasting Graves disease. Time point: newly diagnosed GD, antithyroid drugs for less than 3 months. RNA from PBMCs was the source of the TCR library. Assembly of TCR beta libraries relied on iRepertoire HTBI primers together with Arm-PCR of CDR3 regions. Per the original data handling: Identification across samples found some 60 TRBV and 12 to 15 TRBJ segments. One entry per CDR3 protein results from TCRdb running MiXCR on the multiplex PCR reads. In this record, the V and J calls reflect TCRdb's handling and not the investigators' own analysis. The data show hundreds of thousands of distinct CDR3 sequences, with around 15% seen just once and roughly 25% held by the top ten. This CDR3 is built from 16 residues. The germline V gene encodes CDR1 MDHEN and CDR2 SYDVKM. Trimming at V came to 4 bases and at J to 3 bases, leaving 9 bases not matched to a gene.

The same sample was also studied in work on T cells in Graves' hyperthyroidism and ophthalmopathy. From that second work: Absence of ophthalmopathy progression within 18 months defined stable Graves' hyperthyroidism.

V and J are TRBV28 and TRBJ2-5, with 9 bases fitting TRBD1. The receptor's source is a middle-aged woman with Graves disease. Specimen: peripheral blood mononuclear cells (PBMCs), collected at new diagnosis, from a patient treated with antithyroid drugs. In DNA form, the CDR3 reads TGTGCCAGCAGTTCCCTACTTCGGGACAGGGAAGAGACCCAGTACTTC. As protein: CASSSLLRDREETQYF.